This is a list of T cell receptor beta chains from one sample in a study of identical twins. TCRdb re-analysed the 5' RACE reads in MiXCR, keeping a single row per CDR3 protein. The sample carries under 800,000 distinct CDR3 sequences, around 21% recorded once. These data were also reused for a study on T cells expressing NK-cell markers.

The sequenced sample consisted of PBMCs. Receptors originate from a woman between 18 and 29 years old in good health. Both conserved end residues are part of each CDR3. Fields, in order: D gene, CDR3 length, V gene, J gene, clone size, CDR3 DNA, CDR3 protein. The D gene is left open where the match is weak. Part of the rows lack a size; the others show once, few, many or a class for expanded clones.

>-|17|TRBV15|TRBJ1-2|few
TGTGCCACCAGCAGAGATCCGGGGAGTACTACTAGATATGGCTACACCTTC
CATSRDPGSTTRYGYTF
>-|17|TRBV6-5|TRBJ2-7|few
TGTGCCAGCAGTAAACTCGGTGGCTCCCGATGGGCCTACGAGCAGTACTTC
CASSKLGGSRWAYEQYF
>TRBD2|17|TRBV6-1|TRBJ2-3|many
TGTGCCAGCACCAGGAGTGCTAGCGGGGGGTTGACAGATACGCAGTATTTT
CASTRSASGGLTDTQYF
>-|15|TRBV18|TRBJ2-2|few
TGTGCCAGCTCACTCCAACAGGGGAACACCGGGGAGCTGTTTTTT
CASSLQQGNTGELFF
>TRBD2|16|TRBV9|TRBJ2-1|few
TGTGCCAGCAGCGCGACTAGCGGGGGCCCCTACAATGAGCAGTTCTTC
CASSATSGGPYNEQFF
>TRBD2|16|TRBV24-1|TRBJ2-5|-
TGTGCCACCAGTGACGGACTAGCGGGAGGCCTAGAGACCCAGTACTTC
CATSDGLAGGLETQYF
>-|16|TRBV18|TRBJ2-7|-
TGTGCCAGCTCCACGACAACCTGGGGACGGTACTACGAGCAGTACTTC
CASSTTTWGRYYEQYF
>TRBD1|13|TRBV29-1|TRBJ2-1|-
TGCAGCGTCTCCCCCGGACAGGGTAATGAGCAGTTCTTC
CSVSPGQGNEQFF
>-|13|TRBV6-1|TRBJ1-2|-
TGTGCCAGCAGTGAAAGGAACTTCTATGGCTACACCTTC
CASSERNFYGYTF
>-|14|TRBV20-1|TRBJ1-1|-
TGCAGTGCTAGAGATCTGGAGGAAATCACTGAAGCTTTCTTT
CSARDLEEITEAFF
>-|11|TRBV20-1|TRBJ1-3|many
TGCAGTGCGGTCGCTGGAAACACCATATATTTT
CSAVAGNTIYF
>-|14|TRBV20-1|TRBJ2-7|-
TGCAGCGCTAACCTACCGGGACTTACCTACGAGCAGTACTTC
CSANLPGLTYEQYF
>-|16|TRBV11-3|TRBJ2-7|-
TGTGCCAGCAGCCCCGCGGGGGACAGGATCTCCTACGAGCAGTACTTC
CASSPAGDRISYEQYF
>-|14|TRBV7-2|TRBJ2-6|few
TGTGCCAGTCTAAAGCACTCTGGGGCCAACGTCCTGACTTTC
CASLKHSGANVLTF
>TRBD2|14|TRBV5-1|TRBJ2-7|-
TGCGCCAGCAGCACGCGGGAGGGCCTGAACGAGCAGTACTTC
CASSTREGLNEQYF
>-|14|TRBV6-1|TRBJ1-6|-
TGTGCCAGCAGGAAGTGGGGGGATAATTCACCCCTCCACTTT
CASRKWGDNSPLHF
>TRBD2|17|TRBV6-1|TRBJ2-1|few
TGTGCCAGCGGGGGACTAGCGGGAGAAACGTTTTACAATGAGCAGTTCTTC
CASGGLAGETFYNEQFF
>-|14|TRBV6-4|TRBJ2-2|-
TGTGCCAGCAGTGAAGAGGGGTCAACCGGGGAGCTGTTTTTT
CASSEEGSTGELFF
>-|13|TRBV7-3|TRBJ2-7|-
TGTGCCAGCAGCCCATCTTCCTCCGTCGAGCAGTACTTC
CASSPSSSVEQYF
>-|13|TRBV29-1|TRBJ2-3|-
TGCAGCGTCCGAGTGGGTTTCACAGATACGCAGTATTTT
CSVRVGFTDTQYF
>-|13|TRBV10-3|TRBJ2-3|-
TGTGCCATCGACAGCCCCGGGACAGATACGCAGTATTTT
CAIDSPGTDTQYF
>-|17|TRBV4-3|TRBJ2-1|few
TGCGCCAGCAGCCAAGATGTTGTGGGAAGCTCCTACAATGAGCAGTTCTTC
CASSQDVVGSSYNEQFF
>-|12|TRBV6-2/TRBV6-3|TRBJ2-1|few
TGTGCCAGCGTGGCGGGACCGAATGAGCAGTTCTTC
CASVAGPNEQFF
>TRBD1|15|TRBV29-1|TRBJ1-4|few
TGCAGCGTAATCGCCTCGACAGGGGGCTCAAGGGGACTGTTTTTT
CSVIASTGGSRGLFF
>TRBD2|15|TRBV3-1|TRBJ2-3|-
TGTGCCAGCAGCTCTAGCGGGAGGCCCCCAGATACGCAGTATTTT
CASSSSGRPPDTQYF
>-|14|TRBV4-3|TRBJ1-4|-
TGCGCCAGCAGCCAAGATCCGCACGTTGAAAAACTGTTTTTT
CASSQDPHVEKLFF
>-|14|TRBV14|TRBJ1-2|-
TGTGCCAGCAGCCAAGAAAGGGGCCCCTATGGCTACACCTTC
CASSQERGPYGYTF
>-|14|TRBV6-5|TRBJ2-7|few
TGTGCCAGCAGTTACCGGGGAAGTACCTACGAGCAGTACTTC
CASSYRGSTYEQYF
>-|17|TRBV6-1|TRBJ1-4|-
TGTGCCAGCTCCCGTAACCCCGGGACTTCTCTACGAGAAAAACTGTTTTTT
CASSRNPGTSLREKLFF
>-|12|TRBV3-1|TRBJ2-1|-
TGTGCCAGCAGCCAGGCCAGGGCCGAGCAGTTCTTC
CASSQARAEQFF
>-|12|TRBV20-1|TRBJ2-5|few
TGCAGTGCTAGAGAAATAGGGGAGACCCAGTACTTC
CSAREIGETQYF
>-|16|TRBV12-3/TRBV12-4|TRBJ1-3|-
TGTGCCAGCATTACCCCGGACCGGAGCTCTGGAAACACCATATATTTT
CASITPDRSSGNTIYF
>-|15|TRBV7-9|TRBJ2-1|few
TGTGCCAGCAGCTTTTCGGCGGGAACCTACAATGAGCAGTTCTTC
CASSFSAGTYNEQFF
>-|14|TRBV27|TRBJ2-3|once
TGTGCCAGCAGTTTATTAGTTAGCACAGATACGCAGTATTTT
CASSLLVSTDTQYF
>-|10|TRBV12-3/TRBV12-4|TRBJ2-1|-
TGTGCCAGCAGAATAAATGAGCAGTTCTTC
CASRINEQFF
>TRBD2|16|TRBV5-6|TRBJ2-5|-
TGTGCCAGCAGCTTGTTGCTAGCGGGAGGCTTGGAGACCCAGTACTTC
CASSLLLAGGLETQYF
>-|18|TRBV9|TRBJ2-5|-
TGTGCCAGCAGCGCCGGGACCAACCCCCTGTACCCCACCAAGACCCAGTACTTC
CASSAGTNPLYPTKTQYF
>-|13|TRBV29-1|TRBJ2-2|-
TGCAGCGTTCAGAAGCAGAACACCGGGGAGCTGTTTTTT
CSVQKQNTGELFF
>TRBD1|14|TRBV6-5|TRBJ2-7|-
TGTGCCAGCACTTCAGGGACAGGGGTCAACGAGCAGTACTTC
CASTSGTGVNEQYF
>-|16|TRBV7-9|TRBJ2-5|-
TGTGCCAGCAGCGGACTCGACCGGGAGTCAGGGGAGACCCAGTACTTC
CASSGLDRESGETQYF
>-|14|TRBV25-1|TRBJ1-1|-
TGTGCCAGCAGTGAATCGAAGGGGAGGACTGAAGCTTTCTTT
CASSESKGRTEAFF
>TRBD2|15|TRBV12-3/TRBV12-4|TRBJ2-2|-
TGTGCCAGCAGTACTAGCGGGACTAACACCGGGGAGCTGTTTTTT
CASSTSGTNTGELFF
>TRBD1|16|TRBV10-3|TRBJ2-6|few
TGTGCCATCATGGGGGCACAGGGGGCTGGGGCCAACGTCCTGACTTTC
CAIMGAQGAGANVLTF
>TRBD2|15|TRBV6-8|TRBJ2-1|few
TGTGCCAGCATACCCGGACTAGTGGCCCCCAATGAGCAGTTCTTC
CASIPGLVAPNEQFF
>-|15|TRBV12-3/TRBV12-4|TRBJ2-7|-
TGTGCCAGCAGTTTATCGGGACTCTTGACCTACGAGCAGTACTTC
CASSLSGLLTYEQYF
>-|13|TRBV7-2|TRBJ2-7|-
TGTGCCAGCAGTCGGGACTTGGCCTACGAGCAGTACTTC
CASSRDLAYEQYF
>-|13|TRBV4-3|TRBJ2-1|-
TGCGCCAGCAACCAAGTTCAGGGCGCTGAGCAGTTCTTC
CASNQVQGAEQFF
>TRBD1|15|TRBV6-5|TRBJ2-7|few
TGTGCCAGCAGTTACTCGACAGGGGGCTCCTACGAGCAGTACTTC
CASSYSTGGSYEQYF
>TRBD1|14|TRBV7-9|TRBJ2-7|-
TGTGCCAGCAGCTTCGGGGACAGGTATTACGAGCAGTACTTC
CASSFGDRYYEQYF
>-|14|TRBV20-1|TRBJ1-1|few
TGCAGTGCTAGAGATTGGAACGTACCCACTGAAGCTTTCTTT
CSARDWNVPTEAFF
>-|13|TRBV20-1|TRBJ1-6|few
TGCAGTGCTAGGACTGGGCCTAATTCACCCCTCCACTTT
CSARTGPNSPLHF
>-|14|TRBV7-9|TRBJ2-7|-
TGTGCCAGCAGCTTAGTCGGGATTACCTACGAGCAGTACTTC
CASSLVGITYEQYF
>TRBD2|19|TRBV12-3/TRBV12-4|TRBJ2-5|-
TGTGCCAGCAGTTTAGCGGCTCTAGCGGGGGGGCCGAGTTGGGAGACCCAGTACTTC
CASSLAALAGGPSWETQYF
>TRBD2|14|TRBV20-1|TRBJ2-5|-
TGCAGTGCTCGACGCGGCGGGGGGGCTTATGACCAGTACTTC
CSARRGGGAYDQYF
>-|16|TRBV29-1|TRBJ2-1|-
TGCAGCGTTGAAGACGGAGGGGCGGCAGGGTACAATGAGCAGTTCTTC
CSVEDGGAAGYNEQFF
>-|15|TRBV5-6|TRBJ2-2|-
TGTGCCAGCAGCCCAGGGACAGCGGGCACCGGGGAGCTGTTTTTT
CASSPGTAGTGELFF
>-|16|TRBV6-1|TRBJ1-2|few
TGTGCCAGCAGTGAGGCCCTACGCTCCCCTTTCTATGGCTACACCTTC
CASSEALRSPFYGYTF
>TRBD1|15|TRBV6-1|TRBJ2-2|-
TGTGCCAGCAATAACAGGGGGCTTTACACCGGGGAGCTGTTTTTT
CASNNRGLYTGELFF
>-|14|TRBV6-5|TRBJ1-1|few
TGTGCCAGCAGTGCCTCGACAGAGAACACTGAAGCTTTCTTT
CASSASTENTEAFF